The 26 T cell receptor beta chains presented below share a single source sample, sequenced in a study of shared clonotypes between healthy human individuals. Profiled with immunoSEQ multiplex PCR; TCRdb holds only in-frame clones, not every one. The data contain around 1.5 million clones, approximately 98% of them singletons. Sequences were obtained from naive CD4+ T cells sorted from blood. Subset indicated: CD45RA+ positively selected. Receptors originate from a man between 25 and 39 years old in good health.

The chain recombines TRBV11-2 with TRBJ2-6; the D gene is possibly TRBD2 (5 bases). Germline-derived CDR1 and CDR2 are SGHAT and FQNNGV. CDR3 size: 19 residues. V lost 1 base and J lost 0, with 16 bases in between. CDR3 sequence (DNA): TGTGCCAGCAGCTTAGGGTCGGGAAGATGGGGCTCTGGGGCCAACGTCCTGACTTTC. This translates into CASSLGSGRWGSGANVLTF.

The rearrangement links TRBV2 to TRBJ1-3, with D perhaps matching TRBD1 (6 bases). The CDR3 extends over 14 amino acids. The V gene lost 3 bases and the J gene lost 9 bases, with 15 bases spanning the gap. Germline values: CDR1 SNHLY, CDR2 FYNNEI. CDR3 loop: CASSDGGQSSTIYF. In DNA, the CDR3 is TGTGCCAGCAGTGACGGCGGACAGTCTAGCACCATATATTTT. The full variable domain, with the rest looked up from reference TRBV2 and TRBJ1-3, is EPEVTQTPSHQVTQMGQEVILRCVPISNHLYFYWYRQILGQKVEFLVSFYNNEISEKSEIFDDQFSVERPDGSNFTLKIRSTKLEDSAMYFCASSDGGQSSTIYFGEGSWLTVV.

This chain joins TRBV28 and TRBJ1-2; 8 bases are a match to TRBD1. J was trimmed by 8 bases and V by 6 bases; bases with no gene match: 5. The germline gives CDR1 MDHEN, CDR2 SYDVKM. The CDR3 length is 12 residues. The CDR3 reads CASSRTGRGYTF. The DNA for the CDR3 is TGTGCCAGCAGCCGGACAGGGAGAGGCTACACCTTC.

With regard to this clone: Other DNA sequences in the same sample also yield this CDR3. This chain's CDR3 is CASSLGGRASNEQFF. The CDR3 DNA is TGTGCCAGCAGCTTGGGCGGGAGGGCCTCCAATGAGCAGTTCTTC. The rearrangement uses TRBV5-4 and TRBJ2-1; TRBD2 agrees at 9 bases. Germline lookup yields CDR1 SGHNT and CDR2 YYREEE (reference sequence). With V trimmed by 0 bases and J by 6 bases, 4 bases remained unmatched. CDR3 length: 15 residues.

The chain couples TRBV4-1 to TRBJ2-3, with D possibly TRBD1 on 6 matching bases. The CDR3 runs 17 residues. Germline V gene data show CDR1 as MGHRA and CDR2 as YSYEKL. Trimming pared 4 bases from V and 2 bases from J, leaving 19 bases between. CDR3 in DNA: TGCGCCAGCAGCCCAGGGGCCCTTTGGCGGAACACAGATACGCAGTATTTT. This codes for CASSPGALWRNTDTQYF.

The chain's CDR3 is CASSFRGSLQYF. CDR3 nucleotide sequence: TGTGCCAGCAGTTTTCGTGGGTCTTTGCAGTATTTT. The chain employs TRBV27 and TRBJ2-3, with D unclear. This CDR3 contains 12 residues. Trimming removed 3 bases from V and 11 bases from J, with 12 bases in between. Germline CDR1 reads MNHEY; CDR2 reads SMNVEV (reference sequence).

As regards this clone: This CDR3 is also generated by other DNA sequences in the sample. The genes are TRBV6-5 and TRBJ1-5, with D perhaps matching TRBD1 (5 bases). This CDR3 spans 14 amino acids. V shed 0 bases and J shed 4 bases, with 7 bases lying between them. Germline values: CDR1 MNHEY, CDR2 SVGAGI. CDR3 protein: CASSYSRGNQPQHF. CDR3 DNA: TGTGCCAGCAGTTACTCGAGGGGAAATCAGCCCCAGCATTTT.

This chain links TRBV6-1 with TRBJ2-7, with TRBD2 identical over 7 bases. The CDR3 covers 13 residues. V lost 10 bases, J lost 3 bases, and 9 bases stayed unmatched. Per germline, CDR1 MNHNS and CDR2 SASEGT. CDR3 nucleotides: TGTGCCAACTCTCAGGGAGGGAACTACGAGCAGTACTTC. This sequence encodes CANSQGGNYEQYF.

The rearrangement joins TRBV30 to TRBJ2-7; D uncertain. The germline V gene has CDR1 GTSNPN and CDR2 SVGIG (reference sequence). V was cut by 5 bases and J by 1 base, with 15 bases left in between. The CDR3 has 14 amino acids. The CDR3 sequence: CAWGRAPKSYEQYF. The CDR3 nucleotides are TGTGCCTGGGGCCGGGCCCCTAAATCCTACGAGCAGTACTTC.

This chain links TRBV5-4 with TRBJ2-3; D is undetermined. The V gene lost 0 bases and the J gene lost 6 bases, with 8 bases spanning the gap. This CDR3 has 13 residues. Per the germline V gene, CDR1 is SGHNT and CDR2 is YYREEE (reference sequence). As DNA, the CDR3 is TGTGCCAGCAGCTTGGCCGGAGACGATACGCAGTATTTT. Protein product: CASSLAGDDTQYF.

The chain recombines TRBV5-1 with TRBJ2-3; D could derive from TRBD1 or TRBD2 (5 bases each). Germline V lookup: CDR1 SGHRS, CDR2 YFSETQ. The CDR3 length is 14 residues. V was trimmed by 0 bases and J by 5 bases, leaving 10 bases between them. The CDR3, as DNA: TGCGCCAGCAGCTTGGGACAGAGCGGAGATACGCAGTATTTT. Its protein product is CASSLGQSGDTQYF. Full variable domain (missing parts from reference TRBV5-1 and TRBJ2-3): KAGVTQTPRYLIKTRGQQVTLSCSPISGHRSVSWYQQTPGQGLQFLFEYFSETQRNKGNFPGRFSGRQFSNSRSEMNVSTLELGDSALYLCASSLGQSGDTQYFGPGTRLTVL.

The gene calls are TRBV25-1 and TRBJ2-1; no reliable D call. The CDR3 has 15 residues. The ends were cut back, 4 bases at V and 3 bases at J, with 13 bases in the middle. Germline V gene sequence: CDR1 MGHDK, CDR2 SYGVNS. CDR3 sequence reads: CASSVAGPLYNEQFF. The CDR3 nucleotides read TGTGCCAGCAGTGTAGCCGGCCCTCTCTACAATGAGCAGTTCTTC.

The chain links TRBV5-1 to TRBJ2-1; 10 bases match TRBD2. From germline, CDR1 is SGHRS and CDR2 YFSETQ. After removal of 6 bases from V and 4 bases from J, the junction contained 4 bases not matched to a gene. This CDR3 has 14 residues. CDR3 in amino acids: CASNTLAGYNEQFF. The DNA for the CDR3 is TGCGCCAGCAATACACTAGCGGGATACAATGAGCAGTTCTTC.

This chain uses TRBV19 with TRBJ2-7; TRBD2 matches 8 bases. This CDR3 has 13 residues. Unmatched junction bases numbered 6, after V lost 10 bases and J lost 1 base. Germline lookup yields CDR1 LNHDA and CDR2 SQIVND (reference sequence). The chain's CDR3 is CATASGRSYEQYF. The CDR3 nucleotides are TGTGCCACTGCAAGCGGGAGATCCTACGAGCAGTACTTC.

The chain employs TRBV7-9 and TRBJ2-7; D assignment may be TRBD1 or TRBD2 (7 bases each). The CDR3 runs to 16 residues. V lost 2 bases and J lost 3, with 17 bases in between. Germline V gives CDR1 SEHNR, CDR2 FQNEAQ (reference sequence). DNA of the CDR3: TGTGCCAGCAGCTTAAGGAGAGCGGGACAGCGCTACGAGCAGTACTTC. Its protein is CASSLRRAGQRYEQYF.

The chain recombines TRBV9 with TRBJ2-1, with D possibly matching TRBD2 (6 bases). Germline V gives CDR1 SGDLS, CDR2 YYNGEE. This CDR3 comprises 15 residues. V was trimmed by 3 bases and J by 5 bases, leaving 15 bases between them. CDR3 region: CASSAGTQDHNEQFF. Here the CDR3 DNA reads TGTGCCAGCAGCGCCGGGACTCAGGACCACAATGAGCAGTTCTTC.

A single count supports this clone. The J gene is TRBJ1-3, the V gene TRBV6-1, with TRBD1 matching 10 bases. The length of the CDR3 is 15 residues. Looked up from germline, CDR1 is MNHNS and CDR2 is SASEGT. V trimming: 3 bases; J trimming: 3 bases; junction bases outside the gene matches: 2. The CDR3 loop is CASSERTGGGNTIYF. CDR3 coding DNA: TGTGCCAGCAGTGAGCGGACAGGGGGTGGAAACACCATATATTTT.

This clone has a single count. V usage is TRBV7-6 and J usage is TRBJ1-1; tentatively, D is TRBD1 (5 bases). Looked up from germline, CDR1 is SGHVS and CDR2 is FNYEAQ. The V gene lost 2 bases and the J gene lost 4 bases, with 17 bases spanning the gap. CDR3 length equals 16 residues. Here the CDR3 reads CASSLLQGRFPTEAFF. For the CDR3, the DNA is TGTGCCAGCAGCTTACTCCAGGGAAGGTTTCCCACTGAAGCTTTCTTT.

To note about this clone: Additional DNA sequences in this sample encode the identical CDR3. The chain is built from TRBV9 and TRBJ1-3, with D possibly matching TRBD1 (6 bases). This CDR3 contains 15 residues. V was pared by 0 bases and J by 1 base, with 8 bases between. CDR1 SGDLS and CDR2 YYNGEE come from the germline V gene. The CDR3 sequence: CASSVEGVSGNTIYF. The DNA for the CDR3 is TGTGCCAGCAGCGTAGAGGGGGTATCTGGAAACACCATATATTTT.

A single count supports this clone. The J gene is TRBJ1-2, the V gene TRBV28, with D possibly being TRBD1 (6 bases). The CDR3 covers 15 residues. Trimming removed 4 bases from V and 4 bases from J, with 16 bases in between. The germline CDR1 and CDR2 sequences are MDHEN and SYDVKM. CDR3 DNA sequence: TGTGCCAGCAGTTACTTCCGCAGGGGCGCCTATGGCTACACCTTC. Translation gives CASSYFRRGAYGYTF.

The rearrangement uses TRBV15 and TRBJ2-7; D gene unclear. This CDR3 is built from 14 residues. Germline V CDR1 and CDR2: LNHNV, YYDKDF (reference sequence). Deletions cut 0 bases from V and 2 bases from J, with 8 bases between. CDR3 nucleotide sequence: TGTGCCACCAGCAGAGATTTCAGAGCCTACGAGCAGTACTTC. It encodes CATSRDFRAYEQYF.

The chain links TRBV9 to TRBJ2-5, with D perhaps TRBD1 (5 bases). The germline V gene has CDR1 SGDLS and CDR2 YYNGEE. The CDR3 covers 13 residues. V gave up 4 bases and J gave up 2 bases, with 9 bases separating them. Written as DNA, the CDR3 is TGTGCCAGCAGCCGCCGACAGCAAGAGACCCAGTACTTC. Its protein product is CASSRRQQETQYF.

Remarks on this clone: The same CDR3 arises from other DNA sequences in this sample as well. V usage is TRBV29-1 and J usage is TRBJ2-1, with D perhaps TRBD1 or TRBD2 (5 bases each). The germline V gene encodes CDR1 SQVTM and CDR2 ANQGSEA. This CDR3 is 13 amino acids long. Trimming cost V 3 bases and J 0 bases, with 6 bases left between them. In nucleotides, the CDR3 is TGCAGCGTTGAGGGGGACTCCTACAATGAGCAGTTCTTC. It encodes CSVEGDSYNEQFF.

The V call is TRBV5-1, the J call TRBJ2-3, with 7 nucleotides matching TRBD2. V lost 3 bases to trimming and J lost 1 base; unmatched junction nucleotides: 11. Germline CDR1 and CDR2: SGHRS and YFSETQ. CDR3 length: 17 residues. The CDR3 is CASSWPGGGRGTDTQYF. The CDR3 DNA sequence: TGCGCCAGCAGCTGGCCGGGGGGAGGGCGCGGCACAGATACGCAGTATTTT.

With regard to this clone: The sample carries other DNA sequences with the same CDR3. The chain is built from TRBV15 and TRBJ2-2; D ambiguous. The CDR3 totals 12 residues. Germline V CDR1 and CDR2: LNHNV, YYDKDF (reference sequence). The V end was cut by 2 bases, the J end by 2 bases, with 0 bases between. As DNA, the CDR3 is TGTGCCACCAGCAGAAACACCGGGGAGCTGTTTTTT. Translating gives CATSRNTGELFF.

This chain links TRBV5-4 with TRBJ2-3; 13 bases are a match to TRBD2. CDR3 length: 17 residues. CDR1 is SGHNT, CDR2 YYREEE, per germline (reference sequence). V lost 4 bases and J lost 0; bases outside the gene matches: 5. CDR3 protein: CASSLGLAGASTDTQYF. DNA of the CDR3: TGTGCCAGCAGCCTCGGACTAGCGGGGGCCAGCACAGATACGCAGTATTTT.